The 3 T cell receptor beta chains listed next were all sequenced from one sample in a study of blood T cell dynamics during melanoma immunotherapy. Data came from immunoSEQ multiplex PCR; TCRdb stores just in-frame clones and leaves some out. The repertoire holds thousands of clones, with about 85% as singletons. Regarding time point: pre-treatment baseline. Sequencing used blood, obtained from a patient treated with checkpoint blockade. These receptors all come from a human donor with melanoma.

V and J are TRBV28 and TRBJ2-3; tentatively, D is TRBD2 (7 bases). Germline-derived CDR1 and CDR2 are MDHEN and SYDVKM. With 2 bases removed from V and 1 base from J, the gap between germline ends came to 10 bases. This CDR3 has 15 residues. CDR3 coding DNA: TGTGCCAGCAGTTTAAGGGGGGGTGGCACAGATACGCAGTATTTT. It yields the protein CASSLRGGGTDTQYF.

In this sample, this clone turned up once. The chain joins TRBV21-1 to TRBJ2-3; the D call of TRBD1 is as the table states it, not checked on the DNA. TRBV21-1 is termed a pseudogene. The CDR3 sequence is 13 residues long. Here the CDR3 reads CASSRQVTDTQYF. The DNA for the CDR3 is TGTGCCAGCAGCCGACAGGTGACAGATACGCAGTATTTT.

This clone was detected only once. This chain connects TRBV7-3 to TRBJ2-3, with D hard to call. Germline CDR1 and CDR2: SGHTA and FQGTGA. The length of the CDR3 is 14 residues. V was trimmed by 0 bases and J by 4 bases, leaving 8 bases between them. CDR3 sequence: CASSLTGPADTQYF. The CDR3 DNA sequence: TGTGCCAGCAGCTTAACAGGGCCTGCAGATACGCAGTATTTT.